This T cell receptor (beta chain) was identified in a study of STAT5B mutations in CD4+ large granular lymphocyte leukemia. Findings and caveats of the study: TRBV06-family usage was enriched in top patient clones (8/27) versus controls (2/35).

Libraries were prepared by immunoSEQ multiplex PCR; TCRdb keeps only in-frame clonotypes and omits some of them. The table has 25,000 to 35,000 clones, approximately 81% seen once. After removal of 5 bases from V and 3 bases from J, the junction contained 4 bases not matched to a gene. Germline CDR1 LNHDA, CDR2 SQIVND (reference sequence). There are 14 residues in the CDR3. Concerning this clone: No antigen is known for it.

Source material: CD4+ T cells from blood buffy coats. The source of this sequence is a human donor in good health. This rearrangement joins TRBV19 to TRBJ2-1; the match to TRBD2 covers 7 bases. As DNA, the CDR3 is TGTGCCAGTAGTTCTAGCGGTGGCTACAATGAGCAGTTCTTC. This encodes CASSSSGGYNEQFF.